This TCR beta chain originates from a study of tumor and adjacent non-tumor tissue in lung cancer. RNA was extracted from bulk tissue without any cell sorting. Distant lung tissue was collected more than 3 cm away from the tumor edge. The CDR3 is 15 amino acids. A modified ARM-PCR protocol with three rounds of nested PCR amplified TCRbeta. One entry per CDR3 protein, called by TCRdb with MiXCR from the multiplex PCR reads. This sample yields 77,000 or so distinct CDR3 sequences, of which approximately 82% are seen a single time; less than 50% belongs to the top ten. To note about this clonotype: At one end the junction does not follow the germline gene, possibly because of a read error.

The sample was distant non-tumor lung tissue. The chain uses TRBV12-3 or TRBV12-4 and TRBJ1-5; 11 bases line up with TRBD1. The sequence was obtained from a man aged 70 or older with non-small cell lung cancer. CDR3 region: CASSLGTGGNQRKYF. As DNA, the CDR3 is TGTGCCAGCAGTTTAGGGACAGGGGGCAATCAGCGCAAGTATTTT.